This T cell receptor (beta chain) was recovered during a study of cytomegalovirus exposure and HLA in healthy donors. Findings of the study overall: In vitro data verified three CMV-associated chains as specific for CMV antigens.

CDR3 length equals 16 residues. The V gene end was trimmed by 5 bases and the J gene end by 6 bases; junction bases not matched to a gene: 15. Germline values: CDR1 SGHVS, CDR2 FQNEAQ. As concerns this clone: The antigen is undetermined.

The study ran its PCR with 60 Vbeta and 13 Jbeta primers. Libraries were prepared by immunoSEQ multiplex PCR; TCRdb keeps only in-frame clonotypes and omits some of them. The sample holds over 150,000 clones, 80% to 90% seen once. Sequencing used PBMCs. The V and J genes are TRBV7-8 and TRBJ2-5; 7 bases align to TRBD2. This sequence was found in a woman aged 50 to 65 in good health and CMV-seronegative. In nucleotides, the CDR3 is TGTGCCAGCAGCCAAAGGAGGGCGGGAGTCGGGAAGACCCAGTACTTC. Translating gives CASSQRRAGVGKTQYF. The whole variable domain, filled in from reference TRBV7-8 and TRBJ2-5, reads GAGVSQSPRYKVAKRGQDVALRCDPISGHVSLFWYQQALGQGPEFLTYFQNEAQLDKSGLPSDRFFAERPEGSVSTLKIQRTQQEDSAVYLCASSQRRAGVGKTQYFGPGTRLLVL.